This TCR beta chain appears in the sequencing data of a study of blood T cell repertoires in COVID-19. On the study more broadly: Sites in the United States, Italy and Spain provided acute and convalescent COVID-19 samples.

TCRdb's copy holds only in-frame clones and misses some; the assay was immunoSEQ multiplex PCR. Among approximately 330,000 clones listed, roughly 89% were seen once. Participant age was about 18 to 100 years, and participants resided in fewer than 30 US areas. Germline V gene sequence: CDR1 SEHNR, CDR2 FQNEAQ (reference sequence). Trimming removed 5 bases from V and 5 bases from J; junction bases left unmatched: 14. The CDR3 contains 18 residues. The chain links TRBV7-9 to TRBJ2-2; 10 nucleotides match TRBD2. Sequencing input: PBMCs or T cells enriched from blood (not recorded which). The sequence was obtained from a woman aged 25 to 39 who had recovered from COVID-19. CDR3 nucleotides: TGTGCCAGCAGCCGTTCGGGCTTAGCGGGAGGTGGAACCGGGGAGCTGTTTTTT. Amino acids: CASSRSGLAGGGTGELFF.